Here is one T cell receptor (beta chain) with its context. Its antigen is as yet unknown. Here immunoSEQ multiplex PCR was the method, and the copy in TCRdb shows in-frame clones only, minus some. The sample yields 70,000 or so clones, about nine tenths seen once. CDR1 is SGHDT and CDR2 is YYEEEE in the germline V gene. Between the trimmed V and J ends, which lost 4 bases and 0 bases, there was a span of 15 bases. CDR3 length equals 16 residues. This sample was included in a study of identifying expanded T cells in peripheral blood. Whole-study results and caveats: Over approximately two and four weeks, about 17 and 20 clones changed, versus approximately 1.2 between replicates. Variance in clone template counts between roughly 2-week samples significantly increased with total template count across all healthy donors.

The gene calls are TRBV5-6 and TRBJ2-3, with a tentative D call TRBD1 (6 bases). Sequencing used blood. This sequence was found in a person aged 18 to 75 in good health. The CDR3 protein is CASSQGHTPSTDTQYF. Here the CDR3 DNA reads TGTGCCAGCAGCCAGGGACATACCCCTAGCACAGATACGCAGTATTTT.